The clone carrying this T cell receptor (beta chain) was detected ten times or more. Its antigen is currently unknown. Synthesis of cDNA was performed by 5'RACE using 10-nucleotide random UMIs. One entry per CDR3 protein, called by TCRdb with MiXCR from the 5' RACE reads. The table has around 69,000 distinct CDR3 sequences, more than 8.5% seen once. These data originate in a study of neurological immune-mediated disorders. General study results and limits: HTLV-1-associated myelopathy had the most TCR clonal expansion, and multiple sclerosis had the least, less than healthy controls.

The time point here: longitudinal time-point 1 (baseline). The TCR originated in a man aged 30 to 45 in good health. What was sequenced was PBMCs.

The CDR3 DNA reads as TGTGCCAGCAGCCAGGGGGCGAGGACAGATACGCAGTATTTT. Encoded protein: CASSQGARTDTQYF. V and J are TRBV3-1 and TRBJ2-3; possibly TRBD1 for D (6 bases). The CDR3 has 14 residues. Germline lookup yields CDR1 LGHDT and CDR2 YNNKEL (reference sequence). Between the trimmed V and J ends, which lost 3 bases and 3 bases, there was a span of 10 bases.